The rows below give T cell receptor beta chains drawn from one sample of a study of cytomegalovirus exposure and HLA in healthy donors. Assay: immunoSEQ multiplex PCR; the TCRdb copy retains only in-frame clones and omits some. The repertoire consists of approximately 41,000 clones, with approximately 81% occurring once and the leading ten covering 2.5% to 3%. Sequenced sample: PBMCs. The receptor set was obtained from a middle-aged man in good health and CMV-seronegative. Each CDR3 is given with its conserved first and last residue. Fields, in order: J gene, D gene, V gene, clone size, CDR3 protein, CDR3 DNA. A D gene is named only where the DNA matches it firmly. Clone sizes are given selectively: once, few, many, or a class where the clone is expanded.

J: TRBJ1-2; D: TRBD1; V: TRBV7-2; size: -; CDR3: CASSINRGGYTF; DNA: TGTGCCAGCAGCATTAACAGGGGTGGCTACACCTTC
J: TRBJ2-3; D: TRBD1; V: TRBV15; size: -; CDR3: CATSRGQGAADTQYF; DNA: TGTGCCACCAGCAGAGGACAGGGGGCTGCAGATACGCAGTATTTT
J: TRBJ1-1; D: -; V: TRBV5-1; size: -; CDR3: CASSPIGAGHTEAFF; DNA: TGCGCCAGCAGCCCGATAGGGGCGGGACACACTGAAGCTTTCTTT
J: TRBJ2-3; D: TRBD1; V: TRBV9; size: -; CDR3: CASSVGLRQGATDTQYF; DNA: TGTGCCAGCAGCGTAGGCCTTCGACAGGGGGCCACAGATACGCAGTATTTT
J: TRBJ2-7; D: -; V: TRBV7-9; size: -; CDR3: CASSRISGRGKVSYEQYF; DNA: TGTGCCAGCAGTAGAATTAGTGGCAGGGGTAAGGTCTCCTACGAGCAGTACTTC
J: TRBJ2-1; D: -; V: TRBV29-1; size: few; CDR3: CSVSGSYNEQFF; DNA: TGCAGCGTGTCAGGTTCCTACAATGAGCAGTTCTTC
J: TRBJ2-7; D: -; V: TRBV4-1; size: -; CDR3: CASSQPDSPYEQYF; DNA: TGCGCCAGCAGCCAACCAGACAGCCCCTACGAGCAGTACTTC
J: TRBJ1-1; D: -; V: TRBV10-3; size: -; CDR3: CAISESTGEVNTEAFF; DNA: TGTGCCATCAGTGAGAGTACCGGGGAGGTAAACACTGAAGCTTTCTTT
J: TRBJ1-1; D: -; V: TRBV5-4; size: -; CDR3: CASSVGERGNLEAFF; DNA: TGTGCCAGCAGCGTAGGTGAAAGAGGGAATCTTGAAGCTTTCTTT
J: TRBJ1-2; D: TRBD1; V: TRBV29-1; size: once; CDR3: CSVGQGSSYTYGYTF; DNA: TGCAGCGTCGGACAGGGTTCGTCTTATACCTATGGCTACACCTTC
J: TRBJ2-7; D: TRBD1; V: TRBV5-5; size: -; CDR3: CASSFGYRGAYEQYF; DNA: TGTGCCAGCAGCTTTGGGTACAGGGGAGCTTACGAGCAGTACTTC
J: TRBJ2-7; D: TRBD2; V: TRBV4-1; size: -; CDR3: CASSSRGLAANEQYF; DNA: TGCGCCAGCAGCTCTCGGGGACTAGCGGCCAACGAGCAGTACTTC
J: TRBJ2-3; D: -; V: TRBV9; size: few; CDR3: CASSREGARLDTQYF; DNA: TGTGCCAGCAGCCGAGAGGGAGCTCGGTTAGATACGCAGTATTTT
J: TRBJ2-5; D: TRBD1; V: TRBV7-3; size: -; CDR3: CASSPPEETGGEETQYF; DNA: TGTGCCAGCAGCCCCCCGGAGGAGACAGGGGGGGAAGAGACCCAGTACTTC
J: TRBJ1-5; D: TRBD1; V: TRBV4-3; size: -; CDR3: CASSQEVDRGAGSNQPQHF; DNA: TGCGCCAGCAGCCAAGAGGTGGACAGGGGCGCGGGGAGCAATCAGCCCCAGCATTTT
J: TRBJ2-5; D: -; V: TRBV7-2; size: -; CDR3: CASSLVAGQKQETQYF; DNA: TGTGCCAGCAGCTTAGTGGCGGGACAGAAACAAGAGACCCAGTACTTC
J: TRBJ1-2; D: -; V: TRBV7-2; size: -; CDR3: CASSLAQPLIQGYGYGYTF; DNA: TGTGCCAGCAGCTTAGCCCAACCACTAATACAGGGATATGGTTATGGCTACACCTTC
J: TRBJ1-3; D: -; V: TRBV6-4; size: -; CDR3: CASSEYILQVLGNTIYF; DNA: TGTGCCAGCAGCGAATACATCTTACAGGTCCTCGGAAACACCATATATTTT
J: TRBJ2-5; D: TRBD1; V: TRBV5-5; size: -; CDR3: CASSMITGGGETQYF; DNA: TGTGCCAGCAGCATGATCACAGGGGGCGGAGAGACCCAGTACTTC
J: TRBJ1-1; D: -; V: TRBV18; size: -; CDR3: CASSPQGTIQNTEAFF; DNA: TGTGCCAGCTCACCACAGGGGACAATACAGAACACTGAAGCTTTCTTT
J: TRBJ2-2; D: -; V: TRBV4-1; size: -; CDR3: CASSQVDRSNTGELFF; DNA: TGCGCCAGCAGCCAAGTAGACAGATCGAACACCGGGGAGCTGTTTTTT
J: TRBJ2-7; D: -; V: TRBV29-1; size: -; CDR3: CSVEGTPLNHSSYVPHSSYEQYF; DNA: TGCAGCGTTGAGGGCACTCCCTTGAATCACAGCTCCTACGTCCCCCACAGCTCCTACGAGCAGTACTTC
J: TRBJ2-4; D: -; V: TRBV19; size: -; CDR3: CASSKHTWTATVDIQYF; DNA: TGTGCCAGTAGCAAACATACCTGGACCGCGACAGTGGACATTCAGTACTTC
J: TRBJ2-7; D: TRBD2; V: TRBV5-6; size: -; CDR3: CASSPPGGLEQYF; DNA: TGTGCCAGCAGCCCGCCGGGAGGGCTCGAGCAGTACTTC
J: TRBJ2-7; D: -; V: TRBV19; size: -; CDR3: CASSNLGGDAGQYF; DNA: TGTGCCAGTAGTAACCTCGGAGGGGATGCGGGGCAGTACTTC
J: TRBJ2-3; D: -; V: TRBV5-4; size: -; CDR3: CASSLKKSTDTQYF; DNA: TGTGCCAGCAGCTTGAAGAAGAGCACGGATACGCAGTATTTT
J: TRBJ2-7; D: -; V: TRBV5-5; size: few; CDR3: CASSLAGAGGSYEQYF; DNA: TGTGCCAGCAGCTTGGCGGGGGCAGGGGGGTCCTACGAGCAGTACTTC
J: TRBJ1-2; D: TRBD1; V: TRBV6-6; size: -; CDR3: CASSTQGAYYGYTF; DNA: TGTGCCAGCAGTACGCAGGGGGCTTACTATGGCTACACCTTC
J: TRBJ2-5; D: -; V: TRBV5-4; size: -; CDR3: CASSLGRGGRGETQYF; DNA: TGTGCCAGCAGCTTGGGGAGGGGGGGCCGGGGAGAGACCCAGTACTTC
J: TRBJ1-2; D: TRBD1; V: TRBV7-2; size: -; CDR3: CASSLAQGMRYGYTF; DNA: TGTGCCAGCAGCTTAGCACAGGGGATGCGCTATGGCTACACCTTC
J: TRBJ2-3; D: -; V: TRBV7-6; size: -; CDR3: CASSLGGGGKTDTQYF; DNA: TGTGCCAGCAGCTTAGGAGGGGGGGGGAAAACAGATACGCAGTATTTT
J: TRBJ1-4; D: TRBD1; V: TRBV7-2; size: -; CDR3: CASSRSSGTGGGKLFF; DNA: TGTGCCAGCAGCCGCAGCTCCGGGACAGGGGGCGGAAAACTGTTTTTT